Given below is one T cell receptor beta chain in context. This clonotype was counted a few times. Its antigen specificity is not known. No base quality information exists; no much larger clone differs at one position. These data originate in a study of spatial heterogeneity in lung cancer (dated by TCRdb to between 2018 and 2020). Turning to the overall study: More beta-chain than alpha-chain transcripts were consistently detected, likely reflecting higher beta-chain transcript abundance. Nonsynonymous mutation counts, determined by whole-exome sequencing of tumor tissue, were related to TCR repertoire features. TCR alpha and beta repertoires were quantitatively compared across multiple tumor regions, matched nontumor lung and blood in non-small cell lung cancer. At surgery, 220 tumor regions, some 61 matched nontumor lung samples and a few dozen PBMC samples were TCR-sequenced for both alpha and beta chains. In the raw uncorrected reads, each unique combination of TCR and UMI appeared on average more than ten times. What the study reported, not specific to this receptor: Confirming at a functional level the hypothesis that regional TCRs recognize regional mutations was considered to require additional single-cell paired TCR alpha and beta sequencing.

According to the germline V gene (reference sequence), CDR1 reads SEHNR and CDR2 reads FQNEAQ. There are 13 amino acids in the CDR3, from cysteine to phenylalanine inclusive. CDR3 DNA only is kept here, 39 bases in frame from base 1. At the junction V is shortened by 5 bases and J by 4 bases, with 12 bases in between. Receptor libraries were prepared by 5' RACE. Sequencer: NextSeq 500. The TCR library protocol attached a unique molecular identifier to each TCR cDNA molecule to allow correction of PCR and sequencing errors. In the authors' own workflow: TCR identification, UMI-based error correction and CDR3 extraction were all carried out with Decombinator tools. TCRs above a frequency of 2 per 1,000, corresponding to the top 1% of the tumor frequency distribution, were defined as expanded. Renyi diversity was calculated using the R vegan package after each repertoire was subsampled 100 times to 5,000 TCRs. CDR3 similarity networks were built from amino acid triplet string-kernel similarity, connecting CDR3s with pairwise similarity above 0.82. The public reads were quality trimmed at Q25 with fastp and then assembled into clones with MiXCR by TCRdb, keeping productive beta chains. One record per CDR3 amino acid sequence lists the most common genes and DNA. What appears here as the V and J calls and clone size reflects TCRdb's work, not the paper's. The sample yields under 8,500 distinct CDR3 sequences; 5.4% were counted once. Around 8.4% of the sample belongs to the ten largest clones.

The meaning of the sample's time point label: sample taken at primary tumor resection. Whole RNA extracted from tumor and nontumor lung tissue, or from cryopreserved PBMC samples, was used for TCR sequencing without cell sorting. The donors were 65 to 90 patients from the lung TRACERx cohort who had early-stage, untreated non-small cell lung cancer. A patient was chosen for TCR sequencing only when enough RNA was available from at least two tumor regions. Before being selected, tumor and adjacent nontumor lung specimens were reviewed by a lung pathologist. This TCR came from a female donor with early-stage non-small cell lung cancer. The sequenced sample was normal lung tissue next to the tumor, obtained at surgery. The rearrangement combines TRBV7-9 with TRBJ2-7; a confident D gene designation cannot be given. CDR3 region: CASSPKGPYEQYF. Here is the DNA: TGTGCCAGCAGCCCTAAAGGACCGTACGAGCAGTACTTC.